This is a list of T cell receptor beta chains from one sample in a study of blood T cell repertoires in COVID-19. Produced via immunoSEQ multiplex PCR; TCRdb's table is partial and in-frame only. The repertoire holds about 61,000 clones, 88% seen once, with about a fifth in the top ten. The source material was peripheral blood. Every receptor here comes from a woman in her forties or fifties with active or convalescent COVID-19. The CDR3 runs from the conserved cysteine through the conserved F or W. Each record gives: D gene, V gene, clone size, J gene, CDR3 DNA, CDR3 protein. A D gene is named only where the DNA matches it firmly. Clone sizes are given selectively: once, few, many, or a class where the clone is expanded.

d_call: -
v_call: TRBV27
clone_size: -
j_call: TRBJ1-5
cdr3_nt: TGTGCCAGCAGTTATGTCTTTACAGCGCCCCAGCATTTT
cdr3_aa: CASSYVFTAPQHF

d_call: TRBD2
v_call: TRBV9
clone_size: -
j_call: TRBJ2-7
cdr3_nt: TGTGCCAGCAGCCCATATAGCGGGAGTTTCAACGAGCAGTACTTC
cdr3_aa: CASSPYSGSFNEQYF

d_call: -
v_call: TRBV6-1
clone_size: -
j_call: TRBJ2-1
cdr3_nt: TGTGCCAGCAGTGAAAGGTTAGGGGGGCAGTTCTTC
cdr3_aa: CASSERLGGQFF

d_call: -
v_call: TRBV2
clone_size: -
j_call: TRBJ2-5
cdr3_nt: TGTGCCAGCAGTGAAGCGCTTTCTGGGGCCGGGGAGACCCAGTACTTC
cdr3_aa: CASSEALSGAGETQYF

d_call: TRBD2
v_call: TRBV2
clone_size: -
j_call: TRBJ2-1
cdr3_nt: TGTGCCAGCAGTGAGTCCATGGGACTACAGGCGTTGGATGAGCAGTTCTTC
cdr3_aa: CASSESMGLQALDEQFF

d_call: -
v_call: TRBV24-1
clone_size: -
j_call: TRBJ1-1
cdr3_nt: TGTGCCACCAGTGATTCCAGGTCTACGGCTTTCTTT
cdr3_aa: CATSDSRSTAFF

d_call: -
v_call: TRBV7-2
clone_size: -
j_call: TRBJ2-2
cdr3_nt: TGTGCCAGCAGCCAATCCCCTACTAGATTCGGGGAGCTGTTTTTT
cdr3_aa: CASSQSPTRFGELFF

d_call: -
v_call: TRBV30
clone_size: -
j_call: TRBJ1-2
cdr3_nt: TGTGCCTGGAGTGTATTAGGGCACAGGGCCTCGGCTAACTATGGCTACACCTTC
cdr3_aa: CAWSVLGHRASANYGYTF

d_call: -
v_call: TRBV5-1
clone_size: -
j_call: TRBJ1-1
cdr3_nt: TGCGCCAGCAGCTTGCAGGCTGTGAACACTGAAGCTTTCTTT
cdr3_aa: CASSLQAVNTEAFF

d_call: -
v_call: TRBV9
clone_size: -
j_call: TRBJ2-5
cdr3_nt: TGTGCCAGCAGCGTAGACGGGACATCACAAGAGACCCAGTACTTC
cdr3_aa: CASSVDGTSQETQYF

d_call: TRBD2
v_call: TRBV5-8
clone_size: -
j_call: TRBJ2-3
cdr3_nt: TGTGCCAGCAGCTCCGGGACTAGCGGGAAAGGCACAGATACGCAGTATTTT
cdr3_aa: CASSSGTSGKGTDTQYF

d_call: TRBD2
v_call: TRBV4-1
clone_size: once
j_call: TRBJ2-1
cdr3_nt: TGCGCCAGCAGCCAAGTAGGGGCAGCGGGAGGGCGCAGTTATGAGCAGTTCTTC
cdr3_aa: CASSQVGAAGGRSYEQFF

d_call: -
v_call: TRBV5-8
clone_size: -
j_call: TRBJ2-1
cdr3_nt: TGTGCCAGTTTAATCGTAGCGGTTTACAATGAGCAGTTCTTC
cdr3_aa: CASLIVAVYNEQFF

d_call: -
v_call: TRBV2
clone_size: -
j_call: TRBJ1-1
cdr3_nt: TGTGCCAGCAGTGACGTTTCAGGGTACACTGAAGCTTTCTTT
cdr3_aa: CASSDVSGYTEAFF

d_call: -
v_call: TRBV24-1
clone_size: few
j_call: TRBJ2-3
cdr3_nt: TGTGCCACCAGTGATGGTCTTGCGGCAGATACGCAGTATTTT
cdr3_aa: CATSDGLAADTQYF

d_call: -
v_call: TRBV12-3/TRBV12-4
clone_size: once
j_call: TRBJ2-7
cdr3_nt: TGTGCCAGCACCCAAGGGAGAGCGTACGAGCAGTACTTC
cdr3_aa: CASTQGRAYEQYF

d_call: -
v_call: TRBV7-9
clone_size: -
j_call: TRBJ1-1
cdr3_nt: TGTGCCAGCAGCTTAGACTTCCTCACTGAAGCTTTCTTT
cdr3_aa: CASSLDFLTEAFF

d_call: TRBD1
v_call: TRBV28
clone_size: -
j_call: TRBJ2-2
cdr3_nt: TGTGCCAGCAGTTCGGGGCAGGGGGACACCGGGGAGCTGTTTTTT
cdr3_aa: CASSSGQGDTGELFF

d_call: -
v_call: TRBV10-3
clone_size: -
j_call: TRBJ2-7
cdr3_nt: TGTGCCACCGATCGGGGGGCGGACTACGAGCAGTACTTC
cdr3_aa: CATDRGADYEQYF

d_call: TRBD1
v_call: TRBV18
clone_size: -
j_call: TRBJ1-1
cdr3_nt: TGTGCCAGCTCAACACAGGGGGAAGCTTTCTTT
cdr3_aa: CASSTQGEAFF

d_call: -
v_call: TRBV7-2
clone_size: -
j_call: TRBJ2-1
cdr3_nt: TGTGCCAGCAGTGCGTACCGGGATTCCGATCCGTTCTTC
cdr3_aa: CASSAYRDSDPFF

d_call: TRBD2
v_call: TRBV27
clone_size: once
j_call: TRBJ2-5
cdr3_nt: TGTGCCAGCAGCCCACTAGCGACACAAGAGACCCAGTACTTC
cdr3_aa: CASSPLATQETQYF

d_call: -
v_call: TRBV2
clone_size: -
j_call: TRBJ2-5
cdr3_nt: TGTGCCAGCAGTGTTGGTCTACAAGAGACCCAGTACTTC
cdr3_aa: CASSVGLQETQYF